This T cell receptor (beta chain) was sequenced for a study of blood T cell repertoires in COVID-19. On the study more broadly: The United States, Italy and Spain were the sources of the acute and convalescent COVID-19 samples.

Across about two dozen US areas, participants ranged in age from roughly 18 to 95 years. Which cohort a participant joined came from the clinical history participants gave. Per the original data handling: Nucleated cell number was recorded as an estimate derived from reference gene primer amplification. Some clones are missing from TCRdb's copy, which holds only in-frame ones; the method was immunoSEQ multiplex PCR. V, J and clone size derive from that table, while D and trimming were established from the DNA sequence. The sample carries 95,000 to 150,000 clones, 80% to 85% recorded once. Germline CDR1 LNHDA, CDR2 SQIVND (reference sequence). This CDR3 is built from 14 residues. The V gene end was trimmed by 6 bases and the J gene end by 3 bases; junction bases not matched to a gene: 5.

This clonotype was obtained from a woman between 25 and 40 years old who had recovered from COVID-19. V usage is TRBV19 and J usage is TRBJ2-3; 8 nucleotides match TRBD2. The specimen sequenced was PBMCs or T cells enriched from blood (not recorded which). The CDR3 DNA reads TGTGCCAGTAGGCGGGGGGAGTTGACAGATACGCAGTATTTT. Encoded protein: CASRRGELTDTQYF.